This T cell receptor (beta chain) emerged from a study of T-cell reconstitution after alpha-beta-depleted transplantation in children. Germline values: CDR1 SGHRS, CDR2 YFSETQ. The CDR3 runs 19 residues. V shed 4 bases and J 8 bases; nucleotides not matched to a gene: 23. Unique molecular identifiers were incorporated when the TCRbeta library was constructed. One entry per CDR3 protein results from TCRdb running MiXCR on the PCR reads. The table records roughly 500,000 distinct CDR3 sequences, around 18% of them present only once. Source: PBMCs from the stem cell graft donor, taken from the stem cell graft. This clonotype originated in a human donor who donated a stem cell graft to a child with acute lymphoblastic leukemia. The chain recombines TRBV5-1 with TRBJ2-1, with 8 bases fitting TRBD2. This chain's CDR3 is CASSLRLSGRGIQSDEQFF. CDR3 nucleotide sequence: TGCGCCAGCAGCCTTCGATTGAGCGGGAGAGGAATACAATCCGATGAGCAGTTCTTC.